The TCR beta chain described here comes from a study of vaccination effects on CD4 cells after COVID-19. On the study more broadly: Post-vaccine specimens arrived a median 72 days past the second dose.

Expansion of antigen-specific CD4+ T cells with viral peptide pools was carried out by the ViraFEST assay before sequencing. Culturing for roughly 10 days preceded CD4+ T cell isolation. PCR confirmed that the person was infected with SARS-CoV-2 between March and December 2020. Each participant was given two doses of one vaccine (BNT162b2 or mRNA-1273). Researchers swapped half the medium for IL-2 medium on both days 3 and 7. A note on this clone: No antigen is known for it.

Notes on the study in general: The post-vaccine spike-reactive clones of convalescents showed a predominance of new vaccine-induced clones. Late post-vaccination, clones induced by infection and those induced by vaccine underwent marked clonal contraction.

Assay: immunoSEQ multiplex PCR; the TCRdb copy retains only in-frame clones and omits some. The repertoire consists of over 10,000 clones, with roughly 66% occurring once and the leading ten covering roughly 33%. The clonotype originates from a human donor who had a prior SARS-CoV-2 infection. The sample in question was CD4+ T cells from PBMCs cultured with HCoV-NL63 spike peptides, obtained after COVID-19 vaccination.

The DNA for the CDR3 is TGTGCCAGCAGCCTCGACAGGGGGGATTCACCCCTCCACTTT. Amino acid sequence: CASSLDRGDSPLHF. This rearrangement joins TRBV5-4 to TRBJ1-6; TRBD1 matches 9 bases. V lost 4 bases, J lost 8 bases, and 4 bases stayed unmatched. Germline-derived CDR1 and CDR2 are SGHNT and YYREEE (reference sequence). The CDR3 consists of 14 residues. The whole variable domain, filled in from reference TRBV5-4 and TRBJ1-6, reads ETGVTQSPTHLIKTRGQQVTLRCSSQSGHNTVSWYQQALGQGPQFIFQYYREEENGRGNFPPRFSGLQFPNYSSELNVNALELDDSALYLCASSLDRGDSPLHFGNGTRLTVT.